The 26 T cell receptor beta chains in this list originate from one sample, sequenced in a study of T cell responses to AZD1222 COVID-19 vaccine. Data came from immunoSEQ multiplex PCR; TCRdb stores just in-frame clones and leaves some out. The sample lists under 50,000 clones, approximately 90% occurring once. Source: peripheral blood, taken 28 days after the second AZD1222 dose. The receptor set was obtained from an adult who received the AZD1222 COVID-19 vaccine.

The rearrangement joins TRBV15 to TRBJ1-2; TRBD1 matches 9 bases. The CDR3 covers 15 residues. CDR1 and CDR2 (germline): LNHNV, YYDKDF (reference sequence). The V segment lost 0 bases and the J segment 10 bases; nucleotides outside the gene matches: 9. The CDR3 here is CATSRDAGTGNDYTF. The DNA of the CDR3 is TGTGCCACCAGCAGAGATGCTGGGACAGGGAACGACTACACCTTC.

V gene TRBV30 combines with J gene TRBJ1-3; weak D call: TRBD1 (5 bases). The V and J ends lost 3 bases and 4 bases respectively, with 10 bases between them. The CDR3 runs to 13 residues. The germline V gene has CDR1 GTSNPN and CDR2 SVGIG (reference sequence). CDR3 loop: CAWSAGKGNTIYF. The CDR3 DNA follows: TGTGCCTGGAGCGCAGGGAAAGGAAACACCATATATTTT. Using reference TRBV30 and TRBJ1-3 for the parts outside the CDR3, the full variable domain is SQTIHQWPATLVQPVGSPLSLECTVEGTSNPNLYWYRQAAGRGLQLLFYSVGIGQISSEVPQNLSASRPQDRQFILSSKKLLLSDSGFYLCAWSAGKGNTIYFGEGSWLTVV.

The genes are TRBV30 and TRBJ1-5, with D maybe TRBD1 (6 bases). CDR1 and CDR2 from the germline V gene are GTSNPN and SVGIG (reference sequence). Trimming cost V 8 bases and J 4 bases, with 18 bases left between them. The CDR3 extends over 14 amino acids. The chain's CDR3 is CAGSTGQGNQPQHF. In DNA, the CDR3 is TGTGCCGGGTCAACGGGGCAGGGGAATCAGCCCCAGCATTTT.

The rearrangement joins TRBV10-1 to TRBJ2-7; 10 positions match TRBD2. The CDR3 totals 15 residues. Trimming took 6 bases from V and 7 from J; bases not matched to a gene: 12. Germline loops: CDR1 WNHNN, CDR2 SYGVQD (reference sequence). CDR3 sequence reads: CASSERLAGVREQYF. CDR3 DNA: TGCGCCAGCAGCGAGAGGCTAGCGGGAGTGAGGGAGCAGTACTTC.

This rearrangement joins TRBV6-5 to TRBJ2-7; no definite D call. This CDR3 has 13 amino acids. Between the trimmed V and J ends, which lost 5 bases and 3 bases, there was a span of 11 bases. From germline, CDR1 is MNHEY and CDR2 SVGAGI. The CDR3 DNA is TGTGCCAGCAGTCGTTTTCCTAACTACGAGCAGTACTTC. It translates to CASSRFPNYEQYF.

V gene TRBV28 combines with J gene TRBJ1-1; 9 bases match TRBD1. CDR1 is MDHEN, CDR2 SYDVKM, per germline. The length of the CDR3 is 15 residues. With 8 bases clipped from V and 0 bases from J, the junction kept 7 bases outside the gene matches. Here the CDR3 DNA reads TGTGCCAGCGGGTACAGGGGGCGCTTGAACACTGAAGCTTTCTTT. Translated: CASGYRGRLNTEAFF.

This chain joins TRBV5-1 and TRBJ2-7, with 12 bases identical to TRBD2. Germline V gene sequence: CDR1 SGHRS, CDR2 YFSETQ. The CDR3 sequence is 16 residues long. V dropped 0 bases and J dropped 3; count of bases not matched to a gene: 4. CDR3 sequence reads: CASSLGGGLAGYEQYF. CDR3 nucleotide sequence: TGCGCCAGCAGCTTGGGAGGGGGACTAGCGGGCTACGAGCAGTACTTC.

The chain carries TRBV7-2 and TRBJ2-1; the D is unclear. Germline V gives CDR1 SGHTA, CDR2 FQGNSA. The V and J ends lost 5 bases and 6 bases respectively, with 5 bases between them. The CDR3 contains 11 residues. CDR3 bases: TGTGCCAGCAGCCAACTCAATGAGCAGTTCTTC. The encoded protein is CASSQLNEQFF.

The rearrangement links TRBV5-4 to TRBJ2-5; 7 positions agree with TRBD2. Trimming at V came to 4 bases and at J to 3 bases, leaving 9 bases not matched to a gene. The CDR3 length is 15 residues. CDR1 is SGHNT and CDR2 is YYREEE in the germline V gene (reference sequence). Here the CDR3 DNA reads TGTGCCAGCAGCGTGAACGCGGGAGCGGAAGAGACCCAGTACTTC. Translated, it gives CASSVNAGAEETQYF.

The chain combines TRBV7-9 with TRBJ2-1; no clear D. The ends were cut back, 5 bases at V and 7 bases at J, with 9 bases in the middle. The CDR3 has 12 amino acids. The germline V gene has CDR1 SEHNR and CDR2 FQNEAQ (reference sequence). The CDR3 is CASSQVYNEQFF. Here the CDR3 DNA reads TGTGCCAGCAGCCAGGTCTATAATGAGCAGTTCTTC. Combining the CDR3 with reference TRBV7-9 and TRBJ2-1 gives the whole variable domain DTGVSQNPRHKITKRGQNVTFRCDPISEHNRLYWYRQTLGQGPEFLTYFQNEAQLEKSRLLSDRFSAERPKGSFSTLEIQRTEQGDSAMYLCASSQVYNEQFFGPGTRLTVL.

The genes are TRBV7-7 and TRBJ2-1, with 8 bases fitting TRBD2. Germline V gene lookup returns CDR1 SSHAT and CDR2 FNYEAQ (reference sequence). The CDR3 covers 15 residues. V trimming: 5 bases; J trimming: 4 bases; junction bases outside the gene matches: 7. The CDR3 nucleotides are TGTGCCAGCAGCCTCGGGAGGGGTGGATACAATGAGCAGTTCTTC. Its translation: CASSLGRGGYNEQFF.

The chain is built from TRBV2 and TRBJ2-1; no definite D call. V was trimmed by 7 bases and J by 3 bases, leaving 10 bases between them. CDR3 length: 13 residues. From germline, CDR1 is SNHLY and CDR2 FYNNEI. For the CDR3, the DNA is TGTGCCAGCACAGACGGAAACTACAATGAGCAGTTCTTC. Its translation is CASTDGNYNEQFF.

The CDR3 here is CASSPRDGAYNEQFF. The CDR3 nucleotides are TGTGCCAGCAGTCCCCGGGACGGAGCCTACAATGAGCAGTTCTTC. The V call is TRBV28, the J call TRBJ2-1; D is tentatively TRBD1 or TRBD2 (5 bases each). CDR1 and CDR2 (germline): MDHEN, SYDVKM. Deletions cut 5 bases from V and 2 bases from J, with 13 bases between. The CDR3 length is 15 residues.

This clone has just a few counts. V is TRBV6-5 and J is TRBJ1-1; maybe TRBD1 (6 bases). This CDR3 has 15 residues. Trimming pared 2 bases from V and 5 bases from J, leaving 15 bases between. Germline V gene lookup returns CDR1 MNHEY and CDR2 SVGAGI. The CDR3 region is CASSYATGGYTEAFF. CDR3 DNA: TGTGCCAGCAGTTACGCGACAGGCGGGTATACTGAAGCTTTCTTT.

This chain links TRBV6-5 with TRBJ1-6; 8 positions agree with TRBD1. Germline values: CDR1 MNHEY, CDR2 SVGAGI. The V segment lost 5 bases and the J segment 9 bases; nucleotides outside the gene matches: 6. The CDR3 is 14 residues long. This CDR3 reads CASSRQGPGSPLHF. In nucleotides, the CDR3 is TGTGCCAGCAGTCGACAGGGGCCCGGTTCACCCCTCCACTTT.

V is TRBV5-1 and J is TRBJ2-3; D gene ambiguous. Trimming shortened V by 7 bases and J by 1 base, and 7 bases separated the two germline ends. The germline CDR1 and CDR2 sequences are SGHRS and YFSETQ. This CDR3 is 12 amino acids long. The CDR3 DNA sequence: TGCGCCAGCCGGTGGGGCACAGATACGCAGTATTTT. It yields the protein CASRWGTDTQYF.

This clone appeared once. The gene calls are TRBV11-1 and TRBJ2-1; TRBD1 or TRBD2 may be the D gene (5 bases each). The CDR3 contains 16 residues. CDR1 and CDR2 (germline): SGHAT, FQDESV (reference sequence). Trimming left V 4 bases short and J 7 bases short, with 20 bases between. The CDR3 coding sequence is TGTGCCAGCAGCTACACTTTGCGAGGGGCCGGGAATGAGCAGTTCTTC. Translating it yields CASSYTLRGAGNEQFF.

This clone appeared a single time. The V and J genes are TRBV10-3 and TRBJ2-7; the D is unclear. CDR3 length: 11 residues. V was pared by 6 bases and J by 3 bases, with 6 bases between. Germline CDR1 is ENHRY and CDR2 is SYGVKD. The CDR3 region is CAISLYYEQYF. As DNA, the CDR3 is TGTGCCATCAGCCTATACTACGAGCAGTACTTC.

This clone is a singleton in its sample. This chain's CDR3 is CASSYGTRGGDQPQHF. For the CDR3, the DNA is TGTGCCAGCAGTTACGGTACCCGGGGGGGGGATCAGCCCCAGCATTTT. The V and J genes are TRBV6-5 and TRBJ1-5, with D perhaps TRBD1 (5 bases). V was trimmed by 2 bases and J by 5 bases, leaving 16 bases between them. Germline V CDR1 and CDR2: MNHEY, SVGAGI. This CDR3 contains 16 residues.

The rearrangement joins TRBV19 to TRBJ2-2, with D perhaps being TRBD1 or TRBD2 (5 bases each). This CDR3 has 15 amino acids. Germline CDR1 LNHDA, CDR2 SQIVND (reference sequence). With 6 bases removed from V and 1 base from J, the gap between germline ends came to 12 bases. CDR3 in amino acids: CASRTGTLNTGELFF. The DNA of the CDR3 is TGTGCCAGTAGGACCGGGACGTTGAACACCGGGGAGCTGTTTTTT.

The chain's CDR3 is CASSLTGLNTEAFF. The CDR3 DNA reads TGTGCCAGCAGCTTGACAGGGTTGAACACTGAAGCTTTCTTT. The rearrangement links TRBV11-2 to TRBJ1-1, with TRBD1 matching over 7 bases. V lost 3 bases to trimming and J lost 0 bases; unmatched junction nucleotides: 1. CDR1 and CDR2 from the germline V gene are SGHAT and FQNNGV. This CDR3 is built from 14 residues.

This clone was seen a few times. The chain is built from TRBV10-3 and TRBJ1-5; TRBD1 aligns across 8 bases. This CDR3 spans 15 amino acids. Germline-derived CDR1 and CDR2 are ENHRY and SYGVKD. The V segment lost 5 bases and the J segment 2 bases; nucleotides outside the gene matches: 5. The CDR3: CAISSGTGGNQPQHF. DNA of the CDR3: TGTGCCATCAGTTCGGGGACAGGTGGCAATCAGCCCCAGCATTTT.

The chain joins TRBV24-1 to TRBJ1-1; D gene unclear. Trimming removed 9 bases at V and 4 bases at J, with 14 bases between. The length of the CDR3 is 13 residues. Germline CDR1 reads KGHDR; CDR2 reads SFDVKD. The CDR3 here is CATAGVGGTEAFF. DNA for the CDR3: TGTGCCACCGCCGGGGTAGGTGGCACTGAAGCTTTCTTT.

This chain connects TRBV7-6 to TRBJ2-3, with no clear D. Trimming cost V 1 base and J 0 bases, with 8 bases left between them. Germline values: CDR1 SGHVS, CDR2 FNYEAQ. The CDR3 extends over 15 amino acids. The CDR3 DNA follows: TGTGCCAGCAGCTTAGTATCCTATAGCACAGATACGCAGTATTTT. It yields the protein CASSLVSYSTDTQYF.

The rearrangement joins TRBV9 to TRBJ2-1; TRBD1 agrees at 8 bases. Germline CDR1 reads SGDLS; CDR2 reads YYNGEE. Trimming cost V 4 bases and J 0 bases; bases outside gene matches: 6. The CDR3 sequence is 16 residues long. The chain's CDR3 is CASSPRTGSSYNEQFF. The DNA for the CDR3 is TGTGCCAGCAGCCCCCGGACAGGGAGCTCCTACAATGAGCAGTTCTTC. Full variable domain (missing parts from reference TRBV9 and TRBJ2-1): DSGVTQTPKHLITATGQRVTLRCSPRSGDLSVYWYQQSLDQGLQFLIQYYNGEERAKGNILERFSAQQFPDLHSELNLSSLELGDSALYFCASSPRTGSSYNEQFFGPGTRLTVL.

The rearrangement joins TRBV5-1 to TRBJ2-3; D uncertain. V lost 2 bases, J lost 3 bases, and 10 bases lay in between. This CDR3 has 14 amino acids. The V gene's germline CDR1 is SGHRS and CDR2 YFSETQ. This CDR3 reads CASSFASSTDTQYF. The CDR3 region has the DNA TGCGCCAGCAGCTTCGCCAGCTCTACAGATACGCAGTATTTT.